This entry lists 10 T cell receptor beta chains sequenced from one sample in a study of response to subunit inactivated influenza vaccine. TCRdb re-called the RT-PCR reads through MiXCR, storing one row per CDR3 protein. Of 500,000 to 600,000 distinct CDR3 sequences listed, around 11% were seen once; the top ten hold approximately 10%. The specimen comprised PBMCs from blood, sampled on the day of vaccination. The receptor source for this set is a man aged 45-60 years who received an inactivated influenza vaccine.

The chain employs TRBV7-3 and TRBJ2-7; 8 nucleotides match TRBD2. From germline, CDR1 is SGHTA and CDR2 FQGTGA. The CDR3 length is 16 residues. V was pared by 0 bases and J by 2 bases, with 6 bases of the junction left unmatched. The CDR3 DNA follows: TGTGCCAGCAGCTTAACAGCGGGAGCGGGACCCTACGAGCAGTACTTC. Its translation is CASSLTAGAGPYEQYF.

The sample holds a few counts of this clonotype. The V call is TRBV5-1, the J call TRBJ2-5; D tentatively fits TRBD1 or TRBD2 (6 bases each). From germline, CDR1 is SGHRS and CDR2 YFSETQ. The V gene lost 7 bases and the J gene lost 5 bases, with 18 bases spanning the gap. The CDR3 length is 14 residues. CDR3: CASGRGGGDETQYF. The DNA of the CDR3 is TGCGCCAGCGGACGCGGAGGGGGTGATGAGACCCAGTACTTC.

The chain links TRBV27 to TRBJ2-7; D may be TRBD2 (6 bases). Germline V lookup: CDR1 MNHEY, CDR2 SMNVEV (reference sequence). The CDR3 covers 13 residues. Trimming took 5 bases from V and 4 from J, leaving 12 bases between them. The CDR3 nucleotides read TGTGCCAGCAGTCCGGGAGAAAAATACGAGCAGTACTTC. It is translated as CASSPGEKYEQYF.

J is TRBJ2-3 and V is TRBV20-1, with D maybe TRBD2 (6 bases). Germline V gives CDR1 DFQATT, CDR2 SNEGSKA (reference sequence). The V and J ends lost 6 bases and 0 bases respectively, with 13 bases between them. The CDR3 loop spans 14 amino acids. The CDR3 coding sequence is TGCAGTGCCAGGGACTTCTCTAGCACAGATACGCAGTATTTT. It translates to CSARDFSSTDTQYF.

This clonotype has only a few counts. The V gene is TRBV28, the J gene TRBJ2-2; the D call may be TRBD1 or TRBD2 (5 bases each). The CDR3 extends over 16 amino acids. Between the trimmed V and J ends, which lost 7 bases and 1 base, there was a span of 16 bases. The germline gives CDR1 MDHEN, CDR2 SYDVKM. CDR3 sequence reads: CASISYGGGNTGELFF. The CDR3 DNA follows: TGTGCCAGCATCTCTTATGGGGGTGGGAACACCGGGGAGCTGTTTTTT.

V and J are TRBV29-1 and TRBJ2-7; D tentatively reads TRBD1 or TRBD2 (5 bases each). The CDR3 contains 16 residues. Trimming removed 5 bases from V and 0 bases from J, with 20 bases in between. Germline assignment: CDR1 SQVTM and CDR2 ANQGSEA. CDR3 protein: CSVTGTRSRSSYEQYF. For the CDR3, the DNA is TGCAGCGTTACCGGGACCCGCTCCCGGAGCTCCTACGAGCAGTACTTC.

In DNA form, the CDR3 reads TGTGCCAGCAGTAAACCCCGGGTAGCGGGAGAATCGGAGACCCAGTACTTC. This codes for CASSKPRVAGESETQYF. This sequence joins TRBV9 and TRBJ2-5, with 9 bases lining up with TRBD2. CDR1 is SGDLS, CDR2 YYNGEE, per germline. V lost 5 bases, J lost 5 bases, and 16 bases stayed unmatched. The CDR3 extends over 17 amino acids.

This clonotype was counted only a few times. CDR3 loop: CASSLARVAEAFF. In nucleotides, the CDR3 is TGTGCCAGCAGTTTAGCCAGGGTGGCTGAAGCTTTCTTT. The chain uses TRBV12-3 or TRBV12-4 and TRBJ1-1, with TRBD1 as a possible D gene (5 bases). Trimming pared 0 bases from V and 6 bases from J, leaving 8 bases between. The CDR3 runs 13 residues.

The table lists this clonotype with a few counts. V is TRBV12-3 or TRBV12-4 and J is TRBJ2-3, with D unresolved. CDR3 size: 14 residues. Trimming stripped 6 bases from V and 3 bases from J, with 13 bases between. CDR3 in DNA: TGTGCCAGCAGCACGGATTATGGGACAGATACGCAGTATTTT. Amino acid sequence: CASSTDYGTDTQYF.

The V and J genes are TRBV11-2 and TRBJ2-6, with 7 positions matching TRBD2. This CDR3 contains 16 residues. In germline, CDR1 is SGHAT, CDR2 FQNNGV. Trimming removed 7 bases from V and 2 bases from J; junction bases left unmatched: 8. The CDR3 protein is CASTKTGGTGANVLTF. CDR3 nucleotides: TGTGCCAGCACCAAGACCGGGGGGACTGGGGCCAACGTCCTGACTTTC. Based on the CDR3 plus reference TRBV11-2 and TRBJ2-6, the full variable domain is EAGVAQSPRYKIIEKRQSVAFWCNPISGHATLYWYQQILGQGPKLLIQFQNNGVVDDSQLPKDRFSAERLKGVDSTLKIQPAKLEDSAVYLCASTKTGGTGANVLTFGAGSRLTVL.